These 17 T cell receptor beta chains share one sample of origin, sequenced in a study of blood T cell repertoires in COVID-19. Only in-frame clones appear in the TCRdb table, and some are missing; sequencing was by immunoSEQ multiplex PCR. The table lists around 260,000 clones, under 90% of them singletons. Sequenced sample: peripheral blood. The receptors stem from a man aged 55 to 70 with acute or convalescent COVID-19.

The chain recombines TRBV6-8 with TRBJ1-4; D possibly corresponds to TRBD1 (6 bases). Trimming pared 6 bases from V and 0 bases from J, leaving 20 bases between. The CDR3 extends over 18 amino acids. Germline CDR1 is MNHGY and CDR2 is SAAAGT. CDR3 residues: CASSTQGADQATNEKLFF. Written as DNA, the CDR3 is TGTGCCAGCAGCACACAGGGAGCGGACCAGGCAACTAATGAAAAACTGTTTTTT.

The genes are TRBV28 and TRBJ2-7; D gene ambiguous. The V gene lost 3 bases and the J gene lost 3 bases, with 9 bases spanning the gap. Per the germline V gene, CDR1 is MDHEN and CDR2 is SYDVKM. The CDR3 contains 13 residues. The CDR3 DNA follows: TGTGCCAGCAGTTTCGGAACAGTCTACGAGCAGTACTTC. Translation: CASSFGTVYEQYF.

This sequence joins TRBV28 and TRBJ1-2; TRBD1 matches 12 bases. The CDR3 is 15 amino acids. Germline V gene lookup returns CDR1 MDHEN and CDR2 SYDVKM. J lost 7 bases, V lost 1 base, and 4 bases had no gene match. Here the CDR3 reads CASSLSGTGGVGYTF. CDR3 coding DNA: TGTGCCAGCAGTTTATCCGGGACAGGGGGCGTTGGCTACACCTTC.

This rearrangement joins TRBV19 to TRBJ2-3, with 11 bases identical to TRBD1. V trimming: 3 bases; J trimming: 9 bases; junction bases outside the gene matches: 14. The CDR3 spans 17 residues. CDR1 LNHDA and CDR2 SQIVND come from the germline V gene (reference sequence). This CDR3 reads CASSIARGQGAGKTQYF. DNA of the CDR3: TGTGCCAGTAGTATTGCGCGAGGACAGGGGGCGGGGAAAACGCAGTATTTT.

The rearrangement joins TRBV11-2 to TRBJ1-1; D is possibly TRBD1 (5 bases). There are 14 residues in the CDR3. Germline CDR1 and CDR2: SGHAT and FQNNGV. The germline V and J ends were trimmed by 8 bases and 4 bases, with 17 bases remaining between them. CDR3 sequence: CASQIAGGFTEAFF. The DNA of the CDR3 is TGTGCCAGCCAGATAGCCGGGGGGTTCACTGAAGCTTTCTTT.

The chain recombines TRBV5-1 with TRBJ2-2, with a possible D match to TRBD1 (6 bases). This CDR3 has 13 amino acids. V was shortened by 3 bases and J by 6 bases, with 9 bases between the two germline ends. The germline gives CDR1 SGHRS, CDR2 YFSETQ. The CDR3: CASSSQGSGELFF. CDR3 bases: TGCGCCAGCAGCTCACAGGGCTCCGGGGAGCTGTTTTTT.

This chain connects TRBV5-4 to TRBJ1-1, with D possibly being TRBD1 (5 bases). Germline CDR1 and CDR2: SGHNT and YYREEE (reference sequence). This CDR3 has 14 amino acids. V lost 0 bases and J lost 3, with 9 bases in between. CDR3: CASSLVGVDTEAFF. For the CDR3, the DNA is TGTGCCAGCAGCTTGGTAGGGGTCGACACTGAAGCTTTCTTT.

V is TRBV18 and J is TRBJ2-5; D unclear. This CDR3 has 14 residues. Germline V gene lookup returns CDR1 KGHSH and CDR2 LQKENI. Between the trimmed V and J ends, which lost 3 bases and 1 base, there was a span of 9 bases. CDR3: CASSPLVFQETQYF. The CDR3 region has the DNA TGTGCCAGCTCACCCCTCGTCTTCCAAGAGACCCAGTACTTC.

This clone was detected only once. V gene TRBV11-1 combines with J gene TRBJ2-3; the D is unclear. The V end was cut by 1 base, the J end by 5 bases, with 4 bases between. CDR1 is SGHAT, CDR2 FQDESV, per germline (reference sequence). CDR3 length equals 12 residues. In DNA form, the CDR3 reads TGTGCCAGCAGCTTAGGTCAAGATACGCAGTATTTT. This codes for CASSLGQDTQYF.

The V gene is TRBV12-3 or TRBV12-4, the J gene TRBJ1-2; 7 bases map to TRBD1. The CDR3 runs 12 residues. V gave up 2 bases and J gave up 8 bases; unmatched junction bases: 2. Written as DNA, the CDR3 is TGTGCCAGCAGTTTACAGGGGGAAGGCTACACCTTC. Its protein is CASSLQGEGYTF.

In its sample, this clone was seen once. The rearrangement joins TRBV27 to TRBJ2-1; 7 bases map to TRBD1. V lost 3 bases, J lost 4 bases, and 6 bases stayed unmatched. Germline CDR1 reads MNHEY; CDR2 reads SMNVEV (reference sequence). The CDR3 has 15 residues. This CDR3 is CASSFRTGKYNEQFF. The CDR3, as DNA: TGTGCCAGCAGTTTCCGGACAGGCAAGTACAATGAGCAGTTCTTC.

The chain recombines TRBV7-2 with TRBJ2-2; 7 nucleotides line up with TRBD2. CDR3 length: 15 amino acids. Germline V lookup: CDR1 SGHTA, CDR2 FQGNSA. Trimming cost V 3 bases and J 2 bases; bases outside gene matches: 3. CDR3 amino acids: CASSFGGRNTGELFF. CDR3 in DNA: TGTGCCAGCAGCTTTGGCGGGAGAAACACCGGGGAGCTGTTTTTT.

The chain has TRBV4-2 and TRBJ2-1; 10 bases fit TRBD2. In germline, CDR1 is LGHNA, CDR2 YNFKEQ. V trimming: 0 bases; J trimming: 4 bases; junction bases outside the gene matches: 9. The CDR3 is made up of 18 amino acids. The CDR3, as DNA: TGTGCCAGCAGCCAAGATGGGCTAGCGGGGGCCACTTACAATGAGCAGTTCTTC. Translating it yields CASSQDGLAGATYNEQFF.

V gene TRBV6-5 combines with J gene TRBJ2-7, with a weak D call TRBD1 (6 bases). Between the trimmed V and J ends, which lost 1 base and 4 bases, there was a span of 11 bases. Germline CDR1 and CDR2: MNHEY and SVGAGI. The CDR3 runs to 14 residues. The CDR3 DNA reads TGTGCCAGCAGTTACTATGGACAGCAATACGAGCAGTACTTC. Translating gives CASSYYGQQYEQYF.

Note on this clone: One end of the junction is discordant with germline, which a read error may explain. The chain couples TRBV7-9 to TRBJ1-2; TRBD1 aligns across 7 bases. CDR3 length equals 16 residues. The V gene's germline CDR1 is SEHNR and CDR2 FQNEAQ (reference sequence). The CDR3 here is CASSLSLRTGNDGYTF. The CDR3 nucleotides are TGTGCCAGCAGCTTAAGTCTTAGGACAGGTAACGATGGCTACACCTTC.

For this clone: The junction and the germline gene differ at one end; a read error may be behind it. V gene TRBV4-2 combines with J gene TRBJ1-6; no clear D. The germline gives CDR1 LGHNA, CDR2 YNFKEQ. The CDR3 length is 10 residues. CDR3 in amino acids: CASRVPGRDF. The CDR3 region has the DNA TGTGCCAGCAGAGTCCCCGGGCGGGACTTT.

Here the CDR3 reads CASSSAGQGIAWYGYTF. Here the CDR3 DNA reads TGTGCCAGCAGCTCAGCAGGACAGGGAATCGCTTGGTATGGCTACACCTTC. The chain joins TRBV7-2 to TRBJ1-2; 8 nucleotides agree with TRBD1. The V gene's germline CDR1 is SGHTA and CDR2 FQGNSA. The junction had 15 bases not matched to a gene; V was cut back by 4 bases and J by 5 bases. The CDR3 covers 17 residues.